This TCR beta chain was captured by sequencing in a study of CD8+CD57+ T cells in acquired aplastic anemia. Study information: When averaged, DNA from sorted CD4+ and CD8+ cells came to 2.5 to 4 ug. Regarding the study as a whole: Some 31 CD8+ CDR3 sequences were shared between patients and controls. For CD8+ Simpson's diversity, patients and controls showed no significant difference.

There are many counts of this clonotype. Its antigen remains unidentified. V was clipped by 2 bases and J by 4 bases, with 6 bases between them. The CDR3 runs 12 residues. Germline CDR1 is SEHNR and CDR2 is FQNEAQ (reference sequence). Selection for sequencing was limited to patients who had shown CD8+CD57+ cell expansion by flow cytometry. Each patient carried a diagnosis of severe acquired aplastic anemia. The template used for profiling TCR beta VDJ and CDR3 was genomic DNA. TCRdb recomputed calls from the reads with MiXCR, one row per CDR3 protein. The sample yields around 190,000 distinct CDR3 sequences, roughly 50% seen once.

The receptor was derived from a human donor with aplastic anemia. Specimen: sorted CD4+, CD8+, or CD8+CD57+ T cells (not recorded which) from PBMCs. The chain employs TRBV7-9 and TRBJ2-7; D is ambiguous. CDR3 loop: CASSLTEYEQYF. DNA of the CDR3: TGTGCCAGCAGCTTAACAGAATACGAGCAGTACTTC.